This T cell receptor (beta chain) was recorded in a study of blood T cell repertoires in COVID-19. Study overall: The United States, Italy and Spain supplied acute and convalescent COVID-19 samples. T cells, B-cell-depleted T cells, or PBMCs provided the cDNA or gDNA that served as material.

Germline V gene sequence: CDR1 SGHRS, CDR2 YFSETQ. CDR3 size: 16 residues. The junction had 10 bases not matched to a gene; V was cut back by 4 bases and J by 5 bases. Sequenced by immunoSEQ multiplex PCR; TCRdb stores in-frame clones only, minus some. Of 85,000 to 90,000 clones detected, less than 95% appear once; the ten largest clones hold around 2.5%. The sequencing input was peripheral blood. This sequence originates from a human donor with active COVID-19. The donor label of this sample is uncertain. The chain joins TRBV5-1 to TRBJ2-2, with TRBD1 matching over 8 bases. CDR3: CASSPGTGQLTGELFF. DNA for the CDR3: TGCGCCAGCAGCCCGGGGACAGGCCAACTGACCGGGGAGCTGTTTTTT.